The T cell receptor (beta chain) described here comes from a study of shared clonotypes between healthy human individuals. About the research overall: The composition of the donors was a couple of women and three men aged 18 to 49.

Data came from immunoSEQ multiplex PCR; TCRdb stores just in-frame clones and leaves some out. The sample consists of approximately 530,000 clones, roughly 95% of them appearing once. Concerning this clone: Additional DNA sequences in this sample encode the identical CDR3.

Germline-derived CDR1 and CDR2 are KGHSH and LQKENI. The V end was cut by 3 bases, the J end by 1 base, with 0 bases between. This CDR3 contains 11 residues. A CD45RA-negative memory subset and a CD45RA+ naive subset were separated from the CD4+ cells. The receptor was derived from a woman aged 25 to 39 in good health. Sequencing was done on a sample of naive CD4+ T cells sorted from blood. The sample's subset: CD45RA+ positively selected. The chain employs TRBV18 and TRBJ1-1; D is unclear. DNA of the CDR3: TGTGCCAGCTCACCGAACACTGAAGCTTTCTTT. Its protein is CASSPNTEAFF.